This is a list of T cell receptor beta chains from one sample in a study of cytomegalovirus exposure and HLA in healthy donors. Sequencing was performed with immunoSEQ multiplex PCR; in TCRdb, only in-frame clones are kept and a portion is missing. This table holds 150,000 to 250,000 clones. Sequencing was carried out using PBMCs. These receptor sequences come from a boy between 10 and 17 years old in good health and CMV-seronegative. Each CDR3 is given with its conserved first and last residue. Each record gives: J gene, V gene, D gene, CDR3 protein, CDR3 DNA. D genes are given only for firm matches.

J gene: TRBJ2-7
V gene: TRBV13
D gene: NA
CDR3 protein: CASMPFGGTVSYEQYF
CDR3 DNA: TGTGCCAGCATGCCGTTTGGGGGGACGGTCTCCTACGAGCAGTACTTC

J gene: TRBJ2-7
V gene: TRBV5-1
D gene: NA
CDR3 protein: CASSLTGSYEQYF
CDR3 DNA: TGCGCCAGCAGCTTAACAGGGTCCTACGAGCAGTACTTC

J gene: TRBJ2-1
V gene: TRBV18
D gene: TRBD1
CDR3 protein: CASSPDRGNEQFF
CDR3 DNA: TGTGCCAGCTCACCGGACAGGGGGAATGAGCAGTTCTTC

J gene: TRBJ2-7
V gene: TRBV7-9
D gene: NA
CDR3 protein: CASSLEEYEQYF
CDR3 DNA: TGTGCCAGCAGCTTAGAAGAGTACGAGCAGTACTTC

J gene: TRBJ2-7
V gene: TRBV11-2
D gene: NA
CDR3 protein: CASSLTGPPYEQYF
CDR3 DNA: TGTGCCAGCAGCTTAACAGGGCCCCCCTACGAGCAGTACTTC

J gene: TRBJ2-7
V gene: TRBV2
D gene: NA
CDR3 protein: CASSGSERIFYEQYF
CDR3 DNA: TGTGCCAGCTCGGGGTCGGAGCGTATTTTCTACGAGCAGTACTTC

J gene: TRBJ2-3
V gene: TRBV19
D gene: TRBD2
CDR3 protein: CASRLTSGGNTQYF
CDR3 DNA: TGTGCCAGTAGGCTGACTAGCGGGGGAAATACGCAGTATTTT

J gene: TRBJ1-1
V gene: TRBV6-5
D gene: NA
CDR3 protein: CASSYTRAPMNTEAFF
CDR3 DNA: TGTGCCAGCAGTTACACGAGGGCTCCGATGAACACTGAAGCTTTCTTT

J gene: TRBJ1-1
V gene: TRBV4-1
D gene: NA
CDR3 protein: CASSQDPNDLQAFF
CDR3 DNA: TGCGCCAGCAGCCAAGATCCGAACGACTTACAAGCTTTCTTT

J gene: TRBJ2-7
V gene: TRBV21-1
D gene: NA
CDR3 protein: CASSKARASLSYEQYF
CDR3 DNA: TGTGCCAGCAGCAAAGCCAGGGCAAGCCTCTCCTACGAGCAGTACTTC

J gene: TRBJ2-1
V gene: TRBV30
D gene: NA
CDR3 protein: CAWRRNEQFF
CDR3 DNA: TGTGCCTGGAGGCGAAATGAGCAGTTCTTC

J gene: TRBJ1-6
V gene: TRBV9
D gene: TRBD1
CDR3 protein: CASSVSPGGENNSPLHF
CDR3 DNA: TGTGCCAGCAGCGTTTCCCCAGGGGGAGAGAATAATTCACCCCTCCACTTT

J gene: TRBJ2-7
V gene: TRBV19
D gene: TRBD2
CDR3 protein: CASSASGGTYEQYF
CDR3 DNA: TGTGCCAGTAGTGCTAGCGGGGGAACCTACGAGCAGTACTTC

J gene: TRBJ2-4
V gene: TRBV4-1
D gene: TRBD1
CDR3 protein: CASSLRHGQGAHIQYF
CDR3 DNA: TGCGCCAGCAGCCTAAGGCACGGACAGGGGGCGCACATTCAGTACTTC

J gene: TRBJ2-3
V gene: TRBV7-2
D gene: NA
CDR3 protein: CASSLVRDTQYF
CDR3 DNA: TGTGCCAGCAGCTTAGTCAGGGATACGCAGTATTTT

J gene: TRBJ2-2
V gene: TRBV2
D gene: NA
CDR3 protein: CASSLLRDSPNTGELFF
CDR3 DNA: TGTGCCAGCAGCCTCCTCCGGGACTCTCCCAACACCGGGGAGCTGTTTTTT

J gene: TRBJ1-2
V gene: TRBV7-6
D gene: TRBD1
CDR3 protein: CASSLAAVFKQGDQYGYTF
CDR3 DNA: TGTGCCAGCAGCTTAGCCGCCGTTTTTAAACAGGGGGATCAATATGGCTACACCTTC

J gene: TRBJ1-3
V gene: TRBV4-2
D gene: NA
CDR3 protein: CASSPTRVSSGNTIYF
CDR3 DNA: TGTGCCAGCAGCCCTACCCGGGTTAGCTCTGGAAACACCATATATTTT

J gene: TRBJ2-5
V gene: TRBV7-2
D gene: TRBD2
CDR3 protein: CASSQTSGGPGGQETQYF
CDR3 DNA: TGTGCCAGCAGCCAGACTAGCGGGGGCCCGGGGGGCCAAGAGACCCAGTACTTC

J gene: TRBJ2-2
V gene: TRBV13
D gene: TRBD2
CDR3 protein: CASSPGLAGGPGELFF
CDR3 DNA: TGTGCCAGCAGCCCTGGACTAGCGGGGGGGCCCGGGGAGCTGTTTTTT

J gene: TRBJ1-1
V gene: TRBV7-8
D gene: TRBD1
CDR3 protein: CASSSQGSYPMNTEAFF
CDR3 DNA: TGTGCCAGCAGCTCACAGGGGTCCTACCCGATGAACACTGAAGCTTTCTTT

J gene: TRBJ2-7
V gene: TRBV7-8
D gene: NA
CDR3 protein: CASSLGGGPYEQYF
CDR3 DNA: TGTGCCAGCAGCTTAGGAGGGGGACCTTACGAGCAGTACTTC

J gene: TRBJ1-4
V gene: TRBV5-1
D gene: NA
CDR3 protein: CASSLLTSVSNEKLFF
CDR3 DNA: TGCGCCAGCAGCTTGTTAACCTCTGTTAGTAATGAAAAACTGTTTTTT

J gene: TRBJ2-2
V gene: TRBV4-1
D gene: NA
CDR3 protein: CASSQGGGAPNTGELFF
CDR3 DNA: TGCGCCAGCAGCCAGGGGGGGGGCGCCCCGAACACCGGGGAGCTGTTTTTT

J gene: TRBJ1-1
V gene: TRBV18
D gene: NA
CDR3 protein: CASSPPRGTEAFF
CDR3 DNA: TGTGCCAGCTCACCTCCTAGGGGCACTGAAGCTTTCTTT

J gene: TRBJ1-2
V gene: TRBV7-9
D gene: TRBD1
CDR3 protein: CASSLEEGAGGYTF
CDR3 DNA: TGTGCCAGCAGCTTAGAAGAGGGGGCGGGTGGCTACACCTTC

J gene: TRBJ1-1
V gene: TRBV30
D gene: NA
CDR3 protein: CAWSVRVNTEAFF
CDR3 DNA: TGTGCCTGGAGTGTACGGGTTAACACTGAAGCTTTCTTT

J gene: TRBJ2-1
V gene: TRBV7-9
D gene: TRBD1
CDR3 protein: CASIPGTGATNEQFF
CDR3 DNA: TGTGCCAGCATCCCTGGGACAGGGGCGACCAATGAGCAGTTCTTC

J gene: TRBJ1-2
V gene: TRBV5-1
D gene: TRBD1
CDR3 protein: CASSPGQGGNGYTF
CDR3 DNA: TGCGCCAGCAGCCCGGGACAGGGAGGGAATGGCTACACCTTC